The 3 T cell receptor beta chains given below trace back to one sample, sequenced in a study of cytomegalovirus exposure and HLA in healthy donors. In the PCR, 60 Vbeta and 13 Jbeta primers were used. This table comes from immunoSEQ multiplex PCR, and its TCRdb copy is limited to in-frame clones, with some not included. Recorded for this sample: 65,000 to 85,000 clones. Material: PBMCs. The receptors originated from a woman aged 60-70 years in good health and CMV-seronegative.

The V and J genes are TRBV7-3 and TRBJ1-5; D perhaps matches TRBD1 (5 bases). Trimming cost V 5 bases and J 5 bases, with 13 bases left between them. CDR1 and CDR2 (germline): SGHTA, FQGTGA. The CDR3 has 14 amino acids. The CDR3 bases are TGTGCCAGCAGCCCGGGACTCTGGTATCAGCCCCAGCATTTT. Its protein product is CASSPGLWYQPQHF.

CDR3 coding DNA: TGTGCCAGCAGTTTAGAGGCAGAGTGGTATGAGCAGTTCTTC. Translating gives CASSLEAEWYEQFF. The chain joins TRBV28 to TRBJ2-1; D is uncertain. Germline loops: CDR1 MDHEN, CDR2 SYDVKM. CDR3 length equals 14 residues. The germline V and J ends were trimmed by 2 bases and 8 bases, with 13 bases remaining between them.

The gene calls are TRBV6-6 and TRBJ1-4; 8 bases line up with TRBD1. Per the germline V gene, CDR1 is MNHNY and CDR2 is SVGAGI (reference sequence). V was pared by 5 bases and J by 8 bases, with 13 bases of the junction left unmatched. The CDR3 spans 16 residues. CDR3 protein: CASSLRDRLLREKLFF. The CDR3 DNA reads as TGTGCCAGCAGTCTGAGGGACAGGCTTTTACGGGAAAAACTGTTTTTT.